Below are 5 T cell receptor beta chains sequenced from a single sample in a study of cytomegalovirus exposure and HLA in healthy donors. Only in-frame clones appear in the TCRdb table, and some are missing; sequencing was by immunoSEQ multiplex PCR. Among fewer than 350,000 clones, roughly 88% were seen once, and the ten largest hold roughly 0.93%. The sample consisted of PBMCs. The receptor set was obtained from a young woman in good health and CMV-seronegative.

V and J are TRBV28 and TRBJ1-1; D perhaps matches TRBD1 (6 bases). V shed 6 bases and J shed 1 base, with 15 bases lying between them. The CDR3 is made up of 15 amino acids. CDR1 MDHEN and CDR2 SYDVKM come from the germline V gene. In nucleotides, the CDR3 is TGTGCCAGCAGGACCACTCCGGGACAGAACACTGAAGCTTTCTTT. Translated: CASRTTPGQNTEAFF.

The chain joins TRBV14 to TRBJ1-1; D unclear. The length of the CDR3 is 15 residues. With 0 bases removed from V and 2 bases from J, the gap between germline ends came to 10 bases. Germline CDR1 is SGHDN and CDR2 is FVKESK. The DNA for the CDR3 is TGTGCCAGCAGCCAAGACCTGCGAAGCAACACTGAAGCTTTCTTT. The encoded protein is CASSQDLRSNTEAFF.

The CDR3 DNA is TGTGCCAGCAGTTCCGGTGCCCTAGGGGCCAACGTCCTGACTTTC. The encoded protein is CASSSGALGANVLTF. The chain has TRBV28 and TRBJ2-6; D unresolved. Deletions cut 4 bases from V and 4 bases from J, with 11 bases between. The CDR3 is 15 amino acids. Per the germline V gene, CDR1 is MDHEN and CDR2 is SYDVKM.

In its sample, this clone was seen once. The J gene is TRBJ2-1, the V gene TRBV12-5; D gene ambiguous. Per the germline V gene, CDR1 is LGHNT and CDR2 is FRNRAP. This CDR3 has 13 residues. V dropped 3 bases and J dropped 8 bases, with 11 bases sitting between them. The CDR3: CASGLTRVYEQFF. CDR3 DNA sequence: TGTGCTAGTGGTTTAACCCGAGTCTATGAGCAGTTCTTC.

The chain couples TRBV6-1 to TRBJ2-7; TRBD2 matches at 7 bases. V lost 5 bases and J lost 6; bases outside the gene matches: 4. Germline lookup yields CDR1 MNHNS and CDR2 SASEGT. The CDR3 covers 12 residues. The CDR3 is CASSYSGGEQYF. As DNA, the CDR3 is TGTGCCAGCAGTTATTCGGGGGGCGAGCAGTACTTC.